The sequence of this T cell receptor beta chain was determined in a study of blood T cell repertoires in COVID-19. On the study more broadly: PBMCs, B-cell-depleted T cells, or T cells were the source of the cDNA or gDNA that made up the material.

As originally analysed: Nucleated cell number was recorded as an estimate derived from reference gene primer amplification. Profiled with immunoSEQ multiplex PCR; TCRdb holds only in-frame clones, not every one. Clone size and the V and J calls come from that table; the DNA yielded D and trimming. The sample includes 110,000 to 150,000 clones, 80% to 90% of them seen just once. Participants came from around 25 US areas, aged about 18 to 90 years. V lost 1 base and J lost 3; bases outside the gene matches: 7. The CDR3 is 17 amino acids. Looked up from germline, CDR1 is SGHRS and CDR2 is YFSETQ. Sample: PBMCs or T cells enriched from blood (not recorded which). This sequence was found in a man between 45 and 60 years old who had recovered from COVID-19. The V and J genes are TRBV5-1 and TRBJ2-2; 9 nucleotides agree with TRBD2. CDR3 sequence reads: CASSLTAGGLDTGELFF. In nucleotides, the CDR3 is TGCGCCAGCAGCTTGACTGCGGGGGGGCTGGACACCGGGGAGCTGTTTTTT.